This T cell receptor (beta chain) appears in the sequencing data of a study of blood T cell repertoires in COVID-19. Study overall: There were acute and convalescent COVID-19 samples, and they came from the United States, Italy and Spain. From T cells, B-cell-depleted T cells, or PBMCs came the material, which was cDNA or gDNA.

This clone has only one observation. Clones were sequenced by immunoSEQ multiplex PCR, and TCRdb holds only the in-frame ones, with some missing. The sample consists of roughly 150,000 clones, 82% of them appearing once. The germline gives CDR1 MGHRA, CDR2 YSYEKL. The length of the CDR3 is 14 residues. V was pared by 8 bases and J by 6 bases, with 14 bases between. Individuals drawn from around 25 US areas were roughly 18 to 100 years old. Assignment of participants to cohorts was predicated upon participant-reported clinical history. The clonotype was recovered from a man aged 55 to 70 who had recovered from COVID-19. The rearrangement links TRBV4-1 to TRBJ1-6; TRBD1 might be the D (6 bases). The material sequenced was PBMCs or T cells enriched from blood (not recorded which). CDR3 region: CASHKQGRNSPLHF. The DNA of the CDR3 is TGCGCCAGCCACAAACAGGGACGTAATTCACCCCTCCACTTT.